This T cell receptor (beta chain) was found in a study of PD-1 blockade in classical Hodgkin lymphoma. Study-wide background: Patients had nivolumab dosed at 3 mg/kg, delivered intravenously every 2 weeks.

Only in-frame clones appear in the TCRdb table, and some are missing; sequencing was by immunoSEQ multiplex PCR. Of approximately 58,000 clones listed, approximately 90% are singletons. Study outcomes and limitations: Patients excluded were those beginning nivolumab under 1 year after ASCT. Reports described newly diagnosed patients as having lower baseline TCR diversity than healthy donors.

To note about this clone: As yet, its antigen is unknown.

The CDR3 has 12 residues. Germline V gene sequence: CDR1 SNHLY, CDR2 FYNNEI. With 8 bases clipped from V and 8 bases from J, the junction kept 6 bases outside the gene matches. Relapse after autologous stem cell transplantation occurred in every patient, and brentuximab vedotin exposure varied. The study recorded best responses of complete response, partial response or progressive disease. Sequenced material: peripheral blood mononuclear cells (PBMCs), taken before the second cycle of nivolumab. The chain is built from TRBV2 and TRBJ2-1, with 7 bases fitting TRBD1. This receptor was identified in a human donor with classical Hodgkin lymphoma. Here the CDR3 reads CASDRVGDEQFF. The CDR3 DNA reads TGTGCCAGCGACAGGGTGGGCGATGAGCAGTTCTTC.